This T cell receptor beta chain comes out of a study of CD8 T cells in ankylosing spondylitis. General study results and limits: Seemingly distinctive of ankylosing spondylitis blood was a TCR beta motif formed by eight highly homologous variants. Earlier literature documents some of the motif variants in reactive arthritis synovial fluid and blood. Reportedly, matched ankylosing spondylitis synovial fluid was significantly enriched for disease-linked clones.

The table lists this clonotype with a few counts. Its specificity is unknown. Construction of TCR beta libraries was performed using quantitative 5'-RACE with molecular barcodes. Each CDR3 protein gets one entry after TCRdb re-called the 5' RACE reads with MiXCR. Of approximately 210,000 distinct CDR3 sequences in the sample, roughly 12% are singletons; the top ten hold approximately 16%. This CDR3 has 14 amino acids. CDR1 and CDR2 (germline): LNHDA, SQIVND (reference sequence). V lost 5 bases, J lost 4 bases, and 14 bases lay in between. The sample was blood, either unsorted or a sorted T cell fraction (not recorded which). This TCR was sampled from a male donor with ankylosing spondylitis or in good health (not recorded which). The V call is TRBV19, the J call TRBJ1-1, with D tentatively TRBD1 (6 bases). The CDR3 here is CASSVSRGITEAFF. The DNA for the CDR3 is TGTGCCAGTAGTGTTTCCAGGGGAATCACTGAAGCTTTCTTT.